This record concerns one T cell receptor beta chain sequence. Its antigen is currently unknown. Per germline, CDR1 MGHRA and CDR2 YSYEKL. Trimming pared 1 base from V and 7 bases from J, leaving 10 bases between. The CDR3 runs to 14 residues. This record belongs to a study of radiotherapy plus CTLA-4 blockade in lung cancer. General study results and limits: In blood, tumor-derived TCR clones expanded after radiotherapy plus ipilimumab.

The method was immunoSEQ multiplex PCR; TCRdb's version includes in-frame clones alone and lacks a portion of them. The sample has more than 90,000 clones; just over 85% are singletons. The TCR originated in a human donor with non-small cell lung cancer that progressed on radiotherapy plus ipilimumab. Material: peripheral blood, obtained from a patient treated with radiotherapy plus ipilimumab. The chain recombines TRBV4-1 with TRBJ1-4; D possibly corresponds to TRBD1 (5 bases). The CDR3 DNA follows: TGCGCCAGCAGCCAAGGACGGAGGGGTGAAAAACTGTTTTTT. Translated, it gives CASSQGRRGEKLFF.